Included here is one T cell receptor (beta chain) sequence, with context. This CDR3 contains 15 residues. V lost 5 bases and J lost 5, with 13 bases in between. Germline V lookup: CDR1 SEHNR, CDR2 FQNEAQ (reference sequence). Original methodology: Estimation of nucleated cell counts was performed using reference gene primer amplification. The assay was immunoSEQ multiplex PCR, and TCRdb's table has in-frame clones only and misses some. D and trimming were read from the DNA, whereas the V and J calls and clone size are those reported in that table. The sample contains about 170,000 clones, about 86% of which appear only once. The sample is drawn from a study of blood T cell repertoires in COVID-19. Study-wide background: Acute and convalescent COVID-19 samples came from the United States, Italy and Spain.

The sequencing sample was made of peripheral blood. This TCR was recovered from an elderly woman in a cohort sampled during active or convalescent COVID-19. The chain employs TRBV7-9 and TRBJ1-6; D might be TRBD1 (6 bases). The CDR3 bases are TGTGCCAGCAGCCCACAGGGATGGAATAATTCACCCCTCCACTTT. Protein product: CASSPQGWNNSPLHF.